These 3 T cell receptor beta chains were all obtained from the same sample, sequenced in a study of Graves' ophthalmopathy and Graves' hyperthyroidism. RNA transcripts served as template for amplifying TCR beta CDR3 sequences. In the first round, RT-PCR was carried out with HTBI primers, and a multiplex PCR formed the second round. A single record per CDR3 protein comes from TCRdb applying MiXCR to the multiplex PCR reads. This table has hundreds of thousands of distinct CDR3 sequences, roughly 21% appearing once. The source material was peripheral blood. Receptor source: a woman aged 50 to 65 with Graves' ophthalmopathy.

In this sample, this clonotype turned up many times. CDR3 sequence reads: CSVYKRQGVNYGYTF. DNA of the CDR3: TGCAGCGTCTATAAAAGACAGGGGGTTAACTATGGCTACACCTTC. The V call is TRBV29-1, the J call TRBJ1-2, with TRBD1 identical over 9 bases. Germline V lookup: CDR1 SQVTM, CDR2 ANQGSEA. The ends lost 6 bases at V and 1 base at J; junction bases unmatched: 9. The CDR3 totals 15 residues.

The genes are TRBV7-2 and TRBJ1-3, with 8 bases lining up with TRBD1. Germline CDR1 reads SGHTA; CDR2 reads FQGNSA. The CDR3 contains 15 residues. V was pared by 4 bases and J by 1 base, with 3 bases of the junction left unmatched. The CDR3 region has the DNA TGTGCCAGCAGCTCACAGGGGGGTTCTGGAAACACCATATATTTT. Its translation is CASSSQGGSGNTIYF.

This clonotype was counted at least ten times. This chain uses TRBV12-3 or TRBV12-4 with TRBJ2-7, with 10 positions matching TRBD2. The V and J ends lost 2 bases and 4 bases, in that order; junction bases with no gene match: 2. This CDR3 spans 14 amino acids. This CDR3 is CASSLPSGGYEQYF. The CDR3, as DNA: TGTGCCAGCAGTTTACCTAGCGGGGGTTACGAGCAGTACTTC.